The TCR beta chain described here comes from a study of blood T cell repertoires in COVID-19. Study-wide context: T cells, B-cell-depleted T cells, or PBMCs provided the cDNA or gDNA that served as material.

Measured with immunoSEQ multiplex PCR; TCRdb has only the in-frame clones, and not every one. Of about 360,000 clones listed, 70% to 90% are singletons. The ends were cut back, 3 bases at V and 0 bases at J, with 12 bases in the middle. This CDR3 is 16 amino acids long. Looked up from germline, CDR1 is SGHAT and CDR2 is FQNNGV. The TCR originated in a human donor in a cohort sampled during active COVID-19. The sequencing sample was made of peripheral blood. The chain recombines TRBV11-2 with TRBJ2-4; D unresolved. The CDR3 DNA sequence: TGTGCCAGCAGCTTCGCTAGTAGCCGAGCCAAAAACATTCAGTACTTC. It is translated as CASSFASSRAKNIQYF.